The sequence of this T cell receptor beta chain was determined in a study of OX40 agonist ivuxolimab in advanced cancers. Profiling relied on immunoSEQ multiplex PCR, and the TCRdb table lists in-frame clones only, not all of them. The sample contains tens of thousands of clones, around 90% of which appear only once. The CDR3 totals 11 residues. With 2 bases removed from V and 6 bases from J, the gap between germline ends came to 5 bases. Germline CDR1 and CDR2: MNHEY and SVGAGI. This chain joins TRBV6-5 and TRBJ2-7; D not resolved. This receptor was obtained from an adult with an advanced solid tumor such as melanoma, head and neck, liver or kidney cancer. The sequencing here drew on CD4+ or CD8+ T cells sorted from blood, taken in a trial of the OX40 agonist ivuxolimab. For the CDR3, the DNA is TGTGCCAGCAGTTACGGGTTCGAGCAGTACTTC. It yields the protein CASSYGFEQYF.